Shown below are 17 T cell receptor beta chains from a single sample sequenced in a study of regulatory T cells in long-lasting Graves disease. CDR3 regions were amplified by Arm-PCR using iRepertoire HTBI primers to build TCR beta libraries. One entry per CDR3 protein, called by TCRdb with MiXCR from the multiplex PCR reads. Of around 450,000 distinct CDR3 sequences listed, roughly 21% are singletons. The sample's time point: persistent/refractory GD, antithyroid drugs over 5 years with positive TRAb. The TCR library was made from RNA that had been extracted from PBMCs in TRIzol. The source was peripheral blood mononuclear cells (PBMCs), collected when the disease was refractory, from a patient treated with antithyroid drugs. These receptors were taken from a female donor with Graves disease.

The chain couples TRBV20-1 to TRBJ1-2; the match to TRBD1 covers 10 bases. The CDR3 runs to 13 residues. Germline assignment: CDR1 DFQATT and CDR2 SNEGSKA (reference sequence). The V segment lost 6 bases and the J segment 6 bases; nucleotides outside the gene matches: 7. This chain's CDR3 is CSATTGGFDGYTF. CDR3 nucleotide sequence: TGCAGTGCAACGACAGGGGGCTTTGATGGCTACACCTTC.

The rearrangement links TRBV27 to TRBJ2-6; D unclear. The CDR3 runs 16 residues. V was trimmed by 3 bases and J by 2 bases, leaving 11 bases between them. Germline CDR1 reads MNHEY; CDR2 reads SMNVEV (reference sequence). CDR3 nucleotide sequence: TGTGCCAGCAGTTTTTTGGGGTTTGCTGGGGCCAACGTCCTGACTTTC. This encodes CASSFLGFAGANVLTF.

This clonotype appeared many times. J is TRBJ2-5 and V is TRBV7-9; D gene unclear. The CDR3 covers 14 residues. The V gene's germline CDR1 is SEHNR and CDR2 FQNEAQ (reference sequence). Trimming took off 0 bases at V and 3 bases at J, with 8 bases between the two ends. CDR3 loop: CASSLAYGEETQYF. CDR3 nucleotide sequence: TGTGCCAGCAGCTTAGCGTACGGTGAAGAGACCCAGTACTTC.

With respect to this clonotype: A much larger clone differs from this one at a single base, so this may be a read error. V gene TRBV2 combines with J gene TRBJ1-5; 8 bases align to TRBD1. CDR1 is SNHLY and CDR2 is FYNNEI in the germline V gene. The CDR3 spans 16 residues. The CDR3 region is CVSSLGQVLSNQPQHF. The CDR3, as DNA: TGTGTCAGCAGTCTGGGACAGGTTCTTAGCAATCAGCCCCAGCATTTT.

This clonotype was seen just once. The genes are TRBV10-3 and TRBJ1-1; 7 positions match TRBD1. With V trimmed by 4 bases and J by 5 bases, 7 bases remained unmatched. This CDR3 has 14 amino acids. Looked up from germline, CDR1 is ENHRY and CDR2 is SYGVKD. The CDR3 bases are TGTGCCATCAGTGGGACAGGAGGAGGGACTGAAGCTTTCTTT. This codes for CAISGTGGGTEAFF.

The rearrangement uses TRBV7-9 and TRBJ2-7; D not resolved. Trimming left V 4 bases short and J 2 bases short, with 21 bases between. CDR1 SEHNR and CDR2 FQNEAQ come from the germline V gene (reference sequence). The CDR3 sequence is 17 residues long. In nucleotides, the CDR3 is TGTGCCAGCAGCTCATTGCCCGGAAGCCTCCCAACCTACGAGCAGTACTTC. As protein: CASSSLPGSLPTYEQYF.

The genes are TRBV19 and TRBJ2-5; 8 positions agree with TRBD1. The CDR3 length is 13 residues. The ends lost 3 bases at V and 5 bases at J; junction bases unmatched: 2. The germline CDR1 and CDR2 sequences are LNHDA and SQIVND (reference sequence). CDR3 sequence reads: CASSIQGAETQYF. In DNA, the CDR3 is TGTGCCAGTAGTATTCAGGGGGCGGAGACCCAGTACTTC. Full variable domain (outside the CDR3, taken from reference TRBV19 and TRBJ2-5): DGGITQSPKYLFRKEGQNVTLSCEQNLNHDAMYWYRQDPGQGLRLIYYSQIVNDFQKGDIAEGYSVSREKKESFPLTVTSAQKNPTAFYLCASSIQGAETQYFGPGTRLLVL.

This clonotype was detected once. A much larger clonotype is one base distant, so this may be a read error. This chain connects TRBV13 to TRBJ1-5; D uncertain. This CDR3 comprises 18 residues. Between the trimmed V and J ends, which lost 0 bases and 7 bases, there was a span of 22 bases. Looked up from germline, CDR1 is PRHDT and CDR2 is FYEKMQ (reference sequence). CDR3 DNA: TGTGCCAGCAGCTTAGGGGTCGCACACCCAGCAGAGGTCCAGCCCCAGCATTTT. It codes for CASSLGVAHPAEVQPQHF.

The genes are TRBV7-9 and TRBJ2-5; D is tentatively TRBD1 or TRBD2 (5 bases each). The V end lost 6 bases, the J end lost 2 bases, and 13 bases lay between the germline ends. Germline V gene lookup returns CDR1 SEHNR and CDR2 FQNEAQ (reference sequence). This CDR3 has 14 amino acids. The CDR3 protein is CASSSGWGQETQYF. The CDR3 coding sequence is TGTGCCAGCAGTTCCGGTTGGGGGCAAGAGACCCAGTACTTC.

The chain recombines TRBV25-1 with TRBJ2-5; D possibly corresponds to TRBD1 (5 bases). V lost 3 bases and J 3 bases, leaving 11 bases between the germline ends. CDR1 MGHDK and CDR2 SYGVNS come from the germline V gene. The CDR3 has 14 residues. The CDR3 region has the DNA TGTGCCAGCAGTGAGGAACAGGTTAAAGAGACCCAGTACTTC. Translation: CASSEEQVKETQYF. The entire variable domain, with the rest obtained from reference TRBV25-1 and TRBJ2-5, is as follows: EADIYQTPRYLVIGTGKKITLECSQTMGHDKMYWYQQDPGMELHLIHYSYGVNSTEKGDLSSESTVSRIRTEHFPLTLESARPSHTSQYLCASSEEQVKETQYFGPGTRLLVL.

This chain joins TRBV19 and TRBJ1-2, with 11 bases aligning to TRBD1. Germline assignment: CDR1 LNHDA and CDR2 SQIVND (reference sequence). This CDR3 spans 15 amino acids. The J segment lost 2 bases and the V segment lost 4 bases, leaving 3 bases of the junction unmatched. CDR3 DNA: TGTGCCAGTAGTAAAGGGACAGGGGGGAACTATGGCTACACCTTC. This codes for CASSKGTGGNYGYTF.

The J gene is TRBJ1-5, the V gene TRBV3-1; D gene uncertain. Germline V gene lookup returns CDR1 LGHDT and CDR2 YNNKEL (reference sequence). V dropped 0 bases and J dropped 4 bases, with 7 bases sitting between them. There are 14 residues in the CDR3. CDR3 region: CASSQDWSNQPQHF. The CDR3 region has the DNA TGTGCCAGCAGCCAAGATTGGAGTAATCAGCCCCAGCATTTT.

This chain uses TRBV20-1 with TRBJ2-5; D unresolved. Germline CDR1 DFQATT, CDR2 SNEGSKA (reference sequence). The CDR3 spans 12 residues. The ends were cut back, 6 bases at V and 2 bases at J, with 10 bases in the middle. As DNA, the CDR3 is TGCAGTGCCGTCAGCAGTCAAGAGACCCAGTACTTC. Protein product: CSAVSSQETQYF.

There are a few counts of this clonotype. The chain recombines TRBV7-9 with TRBJ2-5; 8 bases agree with TRBD1. Germline-derived CDR1 and CDR2 are SEHNR and FQNEAQ (reference sequence). The trim removed 6 bases at V and 5 bases at J, leaving 5 bases unmatched. The CDR3 length is 13 residues. CDR3 residues: CASRAGGSETQYF. For the CDR3, the DNA is TGTGCCAGCAGAGCAGGGGGCTCGGAGACCCAGTACTTC.

This clonotype has ten or more counts. The CDR3 loop is CASSVQGGEQYF. DNA of the CDR3: TGTGCCAGCAGTGTGCAGGGTGGCGAGCAGTACTTC. This chain connects TRBV28 to TRBJ2-7, with D perhaps TRBD1 (5 bases). Germline V lookup: CDR1 MDHEN, CDR2 SYDVKM. Trimming stripped 5 bases from V and 6 bases from J, with 11 bases between. This CDR3 region has 12 residues.

This clonotype came up many times. This chain joins TRBV11-1 and TRBJ2-7, with 9 positions matching TRBD2. CDR1 is SGHAT, CDR2 FQDESV, per germline (reference sequence). J was trimmed by 5 bases and V by 4 bases; bases with no gene match: 12. This CDR3 region has 16 residues. The CDR3 DNA reads TGTGCCAGCAGCTCCCTAAGCGGGAGGTCGATCAACGAGCAGTACTTC. Encoded protein: CASSSLSGRSINEQYF.

This clonotype was detected ten times or more. The J gene is TRBJ1-6, the V gene TRBV6-2 or TRBV6-3; D perhaps matches TRBD1 (5 bases). The CDR3 contains 14 residues. V shed 7 bases and J shed 6 bases, with 13 bases lying between them. Germline assignment: CDR1 MNHEY and CDR2 SVGEGT. Here the CDR3 DNA reads TGTGCCAGCAACTCGGGGCAGACTAATTCACCCCTCCACTTT. Translation gives CASNSGQTNSPLHF.